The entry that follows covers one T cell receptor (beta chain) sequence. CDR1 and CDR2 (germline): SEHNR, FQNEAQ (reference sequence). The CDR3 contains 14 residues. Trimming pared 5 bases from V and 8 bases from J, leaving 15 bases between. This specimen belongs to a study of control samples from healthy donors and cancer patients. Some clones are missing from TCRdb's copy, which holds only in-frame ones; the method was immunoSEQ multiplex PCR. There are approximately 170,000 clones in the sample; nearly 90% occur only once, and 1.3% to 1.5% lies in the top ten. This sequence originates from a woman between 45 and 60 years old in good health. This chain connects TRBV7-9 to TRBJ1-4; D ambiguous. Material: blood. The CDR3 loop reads CASSQDLRGEKLFF. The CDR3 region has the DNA TGTGCCAGCAGCCAGGACCTACGAGGGGAAAAACTGTTTTTT. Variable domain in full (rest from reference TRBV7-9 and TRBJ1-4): DTGVSQNPRHKITKRGQNVTFRCDPISEHNRLYWYRQTLGQGPEFLTYFQNEAQLEKSRLLSDRFSAERPKGSFSTLEIQRTEQGDSAMYLCASSQDLRGEKLFFGSGTQLSVL.